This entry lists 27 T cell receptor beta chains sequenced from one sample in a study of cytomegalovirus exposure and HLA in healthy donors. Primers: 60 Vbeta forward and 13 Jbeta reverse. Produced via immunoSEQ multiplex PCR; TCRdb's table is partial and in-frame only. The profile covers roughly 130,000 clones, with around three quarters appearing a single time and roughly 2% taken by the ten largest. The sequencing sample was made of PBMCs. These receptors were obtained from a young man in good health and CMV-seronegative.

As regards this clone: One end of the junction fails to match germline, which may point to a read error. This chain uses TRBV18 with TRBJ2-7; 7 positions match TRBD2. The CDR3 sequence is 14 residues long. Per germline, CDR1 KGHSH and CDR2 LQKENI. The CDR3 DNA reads TGTGCCAGCTCTCCACGGACTAGTGCCTACGAGCAGTACTTC. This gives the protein CASSPRTSAYEQYF. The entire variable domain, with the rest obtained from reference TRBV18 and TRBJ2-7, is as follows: NAGVMQNPRHLVRRRGQEARLRCSPMKGHSHVYWYRQLPEEGLKFMVYLQKENIIDESGMPKERFSAEFPKEGPSILRIQQVVRGDSAAYFCASSPRTSAYEQYFGPGTRLTVT.

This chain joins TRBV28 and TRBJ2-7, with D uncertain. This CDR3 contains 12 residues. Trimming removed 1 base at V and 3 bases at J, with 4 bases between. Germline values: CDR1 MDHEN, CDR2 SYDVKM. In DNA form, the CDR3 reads TGTGCCAGCAGTTTATTCAGCTACGAGCAGTACTTC. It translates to CASSLFSYEQYF.

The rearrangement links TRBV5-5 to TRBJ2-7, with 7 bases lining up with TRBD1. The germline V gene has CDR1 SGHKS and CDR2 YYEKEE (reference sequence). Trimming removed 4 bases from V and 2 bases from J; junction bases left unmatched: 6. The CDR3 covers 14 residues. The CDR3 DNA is TGTGCCAGCAGCGTTACTGGGACAGCCTACGAGCAGTACTTC. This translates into CASSVTGTAYEQYF.

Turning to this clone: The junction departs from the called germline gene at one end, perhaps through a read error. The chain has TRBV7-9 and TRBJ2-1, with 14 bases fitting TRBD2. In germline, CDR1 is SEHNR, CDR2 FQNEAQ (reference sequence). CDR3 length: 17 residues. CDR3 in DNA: TGTGCCAGCAGCTTAGGACTAGCGGGAGGGGAATGGGATGAGCAGCTCTTC. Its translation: CASSLGLAGGEWDEQLF.

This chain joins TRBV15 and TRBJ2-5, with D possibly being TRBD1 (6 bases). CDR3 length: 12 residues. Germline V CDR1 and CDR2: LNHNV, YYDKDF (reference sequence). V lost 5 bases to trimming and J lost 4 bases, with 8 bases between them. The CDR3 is CATSLGAETQYF. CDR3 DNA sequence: TGTGCCACCAGCTTGGGGGCAGAGACCCAGTACTTC.

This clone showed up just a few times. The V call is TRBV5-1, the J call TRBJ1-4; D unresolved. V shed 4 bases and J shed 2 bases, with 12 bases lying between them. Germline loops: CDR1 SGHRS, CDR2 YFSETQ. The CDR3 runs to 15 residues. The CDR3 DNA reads TGCGCCAGCAGCATTTACGGGAGTACTAATGAAAAACTGTTTTTT. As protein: CASSIYGSTNEKLFF.

CDR3 loop: CATSRLRFDYEQYF. CDR3 DNA: TGTGCCACCAGCAGGCTCAGGTTTGACTACGAGCAGTACTTC. The rearrangement links TRBV15 to TRBJ2-7; D gene unclear. V lost 3 bases and J 3 bases, leaving 12 bases between the germline ends. The V gene's germline CDR1 is LNHNV and CDR2 YYDKDF (reference sequence). The CDR3 loop spans 14 amino acids.

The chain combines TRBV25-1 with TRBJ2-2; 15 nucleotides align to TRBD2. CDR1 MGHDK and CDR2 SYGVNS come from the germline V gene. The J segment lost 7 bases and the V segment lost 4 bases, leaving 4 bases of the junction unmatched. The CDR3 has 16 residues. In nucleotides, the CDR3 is TGTGCCAGCAGTGGGACTAGCGGGAGGGCGGGCGGGGAGCTGTTTTTT. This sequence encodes CASSGTSGRAGGELFF.

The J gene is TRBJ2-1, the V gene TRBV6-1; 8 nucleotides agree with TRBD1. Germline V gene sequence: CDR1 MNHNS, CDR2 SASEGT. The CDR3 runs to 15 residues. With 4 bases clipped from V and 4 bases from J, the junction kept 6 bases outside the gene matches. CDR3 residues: CASSADRGGYNEQFF. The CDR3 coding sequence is TGTGCCAGCAGTGCCGACAGGGGAGGATACAATGAGCAGTTCTTC.

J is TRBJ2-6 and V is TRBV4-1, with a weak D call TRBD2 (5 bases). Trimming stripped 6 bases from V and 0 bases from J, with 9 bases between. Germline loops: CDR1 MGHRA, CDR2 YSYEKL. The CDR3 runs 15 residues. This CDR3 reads CASRSTSSGANVLTF. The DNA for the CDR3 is TGCGCCAGCAGATCCACTAGCTCTGGGGCCAACGTCCTGACTTTC.

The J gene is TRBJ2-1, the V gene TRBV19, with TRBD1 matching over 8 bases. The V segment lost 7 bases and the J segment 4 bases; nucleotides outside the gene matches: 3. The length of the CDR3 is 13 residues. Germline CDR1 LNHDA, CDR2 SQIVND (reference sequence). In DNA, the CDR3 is TGTGCCAGTAAGGGACAGGAGTACAATGAGCAGTTCTTC. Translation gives CASKGQEYNEQFF.

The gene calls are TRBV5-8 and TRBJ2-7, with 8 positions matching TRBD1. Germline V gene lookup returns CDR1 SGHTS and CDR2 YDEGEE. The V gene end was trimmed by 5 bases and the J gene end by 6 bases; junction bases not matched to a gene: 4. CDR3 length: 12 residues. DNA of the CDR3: TGTGCCAGCAGTCTGACAGGGGCCGAGCAGTACGTC. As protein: CASSLTGAEQYV.

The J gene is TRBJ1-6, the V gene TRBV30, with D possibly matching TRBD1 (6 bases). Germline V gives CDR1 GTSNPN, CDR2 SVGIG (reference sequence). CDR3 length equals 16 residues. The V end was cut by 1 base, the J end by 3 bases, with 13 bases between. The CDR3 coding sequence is TGTGCCTGGAGTGGACAGGCTGGGGTCTATAATTCACCCCTCCACTTT. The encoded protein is CAWSGQAGVYNSPLHF.

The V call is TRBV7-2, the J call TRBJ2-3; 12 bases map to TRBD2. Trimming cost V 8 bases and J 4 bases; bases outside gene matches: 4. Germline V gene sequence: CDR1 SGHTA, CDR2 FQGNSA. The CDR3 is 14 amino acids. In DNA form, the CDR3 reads TGTGCCAGCCAACTAGCGGGAGGTGCAGATACGCAGTATTTT. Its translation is CASQLAGGADTQYF.

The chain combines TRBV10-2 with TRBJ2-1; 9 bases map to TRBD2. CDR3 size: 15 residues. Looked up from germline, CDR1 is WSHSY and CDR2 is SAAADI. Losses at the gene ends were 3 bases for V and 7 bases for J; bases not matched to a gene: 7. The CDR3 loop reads CASSDPSGIWNEQFF. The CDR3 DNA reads TGCGCCAGCAGTGATCCTAGCGGGATTTGGAATGAGCAGTTCTTC.

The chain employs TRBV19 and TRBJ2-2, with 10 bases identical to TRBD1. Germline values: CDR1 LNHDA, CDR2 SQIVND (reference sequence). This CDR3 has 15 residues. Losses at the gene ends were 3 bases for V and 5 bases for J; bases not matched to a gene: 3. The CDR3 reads CASSMGQGWTGELFF. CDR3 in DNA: TGTGCCAGTAGTATGGGACAGGGGTGGACCGGGGAGCTGTTTTTT.

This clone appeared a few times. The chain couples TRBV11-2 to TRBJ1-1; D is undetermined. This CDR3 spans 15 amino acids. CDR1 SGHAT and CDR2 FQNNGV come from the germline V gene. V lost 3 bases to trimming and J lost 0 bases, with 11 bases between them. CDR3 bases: TGTGCCAGCAGCTTCTCATCAGTAATGAACACTGAAGCTTTCTTT. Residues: CASSFSSVMNTEAFF.

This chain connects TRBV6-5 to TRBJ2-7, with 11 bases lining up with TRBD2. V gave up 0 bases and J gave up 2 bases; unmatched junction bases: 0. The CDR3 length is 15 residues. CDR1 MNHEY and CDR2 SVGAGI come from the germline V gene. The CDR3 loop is CASSYSTSGAYEQYV. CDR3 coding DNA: TGTGCCAGCAGTTACTCGACTAGCGGGGCCTACGAGCAGTACGTC.

DNA of the CDR3: TGTGCCAGCAGTGAACCAGGTACCTCTATGAGCTACACCTTC. Translation gives CASSEPGTSMSYTF. V gene TRBV25-1 combines with J gene TRBJ1-2; the D is unclear. Trimming stripped 2 bases from V and 9 bases from J, with 16 bases between. The germline V gene encodes CDR1 MGHDK and CDR2 SYGVNS. The CDR3 consists of 14 residues.

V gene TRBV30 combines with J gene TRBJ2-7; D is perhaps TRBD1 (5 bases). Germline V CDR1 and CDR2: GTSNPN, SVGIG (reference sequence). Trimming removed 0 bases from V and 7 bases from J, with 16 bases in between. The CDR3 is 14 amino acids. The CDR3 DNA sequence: TGTGCCTGGAGTGTATCTGTAGGGGCATATGAGCAGTACTTC. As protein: CAWSVSVGAYEQYF. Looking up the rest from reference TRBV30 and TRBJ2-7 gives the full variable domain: SQTIHQWPATLVQPVGSPLSLECTVEGTSNPNLYWYRQAAGRGLQLLFYSVGIGQISSEVPQNLSASRPQDRQFILSSKKLLLSDSGFYLCAWSVSVGAYEQYFGPGTRLTVT.

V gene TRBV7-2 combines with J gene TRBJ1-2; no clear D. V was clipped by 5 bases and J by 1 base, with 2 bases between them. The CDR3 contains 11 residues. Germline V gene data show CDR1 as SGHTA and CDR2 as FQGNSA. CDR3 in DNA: TGTGCCAGCAGCCATAACTATGGCTACACCTTC. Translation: CASSHNYGYTF.

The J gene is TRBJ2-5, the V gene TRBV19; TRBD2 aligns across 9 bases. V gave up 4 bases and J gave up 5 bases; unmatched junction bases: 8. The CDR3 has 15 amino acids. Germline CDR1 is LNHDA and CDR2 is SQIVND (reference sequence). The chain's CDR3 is CASSSYAGGGETQYF. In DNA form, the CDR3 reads TGTGCCAGTAGTAGTTACGCGGGAGGGGGGGAGACCCAGTACTTC.

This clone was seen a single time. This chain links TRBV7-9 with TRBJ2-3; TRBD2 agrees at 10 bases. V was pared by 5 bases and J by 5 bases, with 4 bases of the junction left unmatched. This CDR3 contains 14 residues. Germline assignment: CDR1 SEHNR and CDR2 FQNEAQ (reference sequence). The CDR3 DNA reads TGTGCCAGCAGCGATAGCGGGAGGCTAGATACGCAGTATTTT. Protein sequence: CASSDSGRLDTQYF.

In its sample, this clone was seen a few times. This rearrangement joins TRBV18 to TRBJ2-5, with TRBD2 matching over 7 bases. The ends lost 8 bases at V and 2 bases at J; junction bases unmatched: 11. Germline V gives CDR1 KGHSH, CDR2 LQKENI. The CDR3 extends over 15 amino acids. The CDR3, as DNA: TGTGCCAGCACTGGGAATGGACTAGGGCAAGAGACCCAGTACTTC. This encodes CASTGNGLGQETQYF. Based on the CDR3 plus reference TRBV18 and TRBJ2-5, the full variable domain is NAGVMQNPRHLVRRRGQEARLRCSPMKGHSHVYWYRQLPEEGLKFMVYLQKENIIDESGMPKERFSAEFPKEGPSILRIQQVVRGDSAAYFCASTGNGLGQETQYFGPGTRLLVL.

The CDR3 DNA sequence: TGTGCCAGCAGCTTGGTCGGGTATGGCTACACCTTC. Translated: CASSLVGYGYTF. The chain combines TRBV5-4 with TRBJ1-2, with unresolved D. This CDR3 contains 12 residues. Trimming cost V 0 bases and J 5 bases, with 5 bases left between them. Germline V gene lookup returns CDR1 SGHNT and CDR2 YYREEE (reference sequence).

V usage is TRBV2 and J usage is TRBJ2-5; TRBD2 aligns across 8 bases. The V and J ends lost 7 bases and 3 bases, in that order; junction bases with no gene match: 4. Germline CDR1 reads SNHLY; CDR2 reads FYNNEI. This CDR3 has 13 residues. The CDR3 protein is CASNLLAEETQYF. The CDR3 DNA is TGTGCCAGCAATTTACTAGCGGAAGAGACCCAGTACTTC. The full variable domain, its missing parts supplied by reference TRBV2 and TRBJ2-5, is EPEVTQTPSHQVTQMGQEVILRCVPISNHLYFYWYRQILGQKVEFLVSFYNNEISEKSEIFDDQFSVERPDGSNFTLKIRSTKLEDSAMYFCASNLLAEETQYFGPGTRLLVL.

The CDR3, as DNA: TGCGCCAGCAGCCAAGACCCATTGACTAGCGCGGGTGGTGGGCAGTTCTTC. Encoded protein: CASSQDPLTSAGGGQFF. The chain uses TRBV4-1 and TRBJ2-1; 8 bases line up with TRBD2. CDR3 length: 17 amino acids. V trimming: 0 bases; J trimming: 12 bases; junction bases outside the gene matches: 16. Germline CDR1 MGHRA, CDR2 YSYEKL.